The 29 T cell receptor beta chains reported below all come from one sample, sequenced in a study of T-cell memory formation after mild COVID-19. TCRdb processed the 5' RACE reads anew with MiXCR; each CDR3 protein has one entry. The table records 180,000 or so distinct CDR3 sequences, roughly 10% of them present only once. The sequenced sample was PBMCs or a T cell subset sorted from them (not recorded which). These receptors were collected from a man younger than 35 who had mild COVID-19 (a few samples of this study predate the infection). Cell type and time point are not known.

This clonotype was counted a few times. V and J are TRBV15 and TRBJ1-3, with D unclear. Trimming removed 0 bases at V and 0 bases at J, with 9 bases between. Germline lookup yields CDR1 LNHNV and CDR2 YYDKDF (reference sequence). This CDR3 comprises 16 residues. The CDR3 DNA follows: TGTGCCACCAGCAGAGAACGGCGGTCCTCTGGAAACACCATATATTTT. Amino acid sequence: CATSRERRSSGNTIYF.

The rearrangement joins TRBV24-1 to TRBJ2-1, with a tentative D call TRBD2 (6 bases). V shed 9 bases and J shed 5 bases, with 13 bases lying between them. The CDR3 length is 13 residues. The germline V gene encodes CDR1 KGHDR and CDR2 SFDVKD. The CDR3 DNA reads as TGTGCCACCCTGGGACTTAACCACAATGAGCAGTTCTTC. It translates to CATLGLNHNEQFF.

The chain carries TRBV7-9 and TRBJ1-1; maybe TRBD1 (6 bases). Trimming stripped 5 bases from V and 4 bases from J, with 14 bases between. The germline gives CDR1 SEHNR, CDR2 FQNEAQ (reference sequence). This CDR3 is 14 amino acids long. The CDR3 nucleotides are TGTGCCAGCAGCCCCCCGGGGGCCGCCACTGAAGCTTTCTTT. Its translation: CASSPPGAATEAFF.

This chain uses TRBV3-1 with TRBJ2-2; the D is unclear. The CDR3 spans 18 residues. Trimming removed 0 bases from V and 0 bases from J, with 14 bases in between. Germline CDR1 and CDR2: LGHDT and YNNKEL (reference sequence). The DNA for the CDR3 is TGTGCCAGCAGCCAAGATAAGTTCGGCCGGGCGAACACCGGGGAGCTGTTTTTT. This gives the protein CASSQDKFGRANTGELFF. Supplemented by reference TRBV3-1 and TRBJ2-2, the full variable domain reads DTAVSQTPKYLVTQMGNDKSIKCEQNLGHDTMYWYKQDSKKFLKIMFSYNNKELIINETVPNRFSPKSPDKAHLNLHINSLELGDSAVYFCASSQDKFGRANTGELFFGEGSRLTVL.

The chain joins TRBV15 to TRBJ1-6, with D maybe TRBD1 (6 bases). V lost 6 bases and J 1 base, leaving 7 bases between the germline ends. CDR1 and CDR2 from the germline V gene are LNHNV and YYDKDF (reference sequence). CDR3 length: 14 amino acids. The CDR3 sequence: CATRQGSYNSPLHF. Written as DNA, the CDR3 is TGTGCCACCAGGCAGGGGTCCTATAATTCACCCCTCCACTTT.

This clonotype has a handful of counts. V is TRBV18 and J is TRBJ1-1; D is perhaps TRBD1 (5 bases). Trimming took 6 bases from V and 1 from J, leaving 12 bases between them. The germline V gene encodes CDR1 KGHSH and CDR2 LQKENI. The CDR3 sequence is 14 residues long. The CDR3 loop is CASSQPGGNTEAFF. Written as DNA, the CDR3 is TGTGCCAGCTCCCAACCCGGGGGGAACACTGAAGCTTTCTTT. Together with reference TRBV18 and TRBJ1-1, the CDR3 gives the full variable domain: NAGVMQNPRHLVRRRGQEARLRCSPMKGHSHVYWYRQLPEEGLKFMVYLQKENIIDESGMPKERFSAEFPKEGPSILRIQQVVRGDSAAYFCASSQPGGNTEAFFGQGTRLTVV.

This clonotype was seen ten or more times. The CDR3 spells CATTAGGPSGYEEQYF. The DNA of the CDR3 is TGTGCCACCACGGCGGGGGGGCCCAGCGGTTACGAAGAGCAGTACTTC. The rearrangement links TRBV27 to TRBJ2-7; 9 nucleotides line up with TRBD2. V lost 10 bases and J lost 7; bases outside the gene matches: 20. Per germline, CDR1 MNHEY and CDR2 SMNVEV (reference sequence). The CDR3 length is 16 residues.

Worth noting for this clonotype: At one of its ends the junction is not consistent with the germline gene, which may arise from a read error. This chain uses TRBV7-2 with TRBJ2-5; 10 positions match TRBD2. The length of the CDR3 is 14 residues. Germline CDR1 and CDR2: SGHTA and FQGNSA. This CDR3 reads CASSLAGAEETQYF. Written as DNA, the CDR3 is TGTGCCAGCAGCCTAGCGGGGGCTGAAGAGACCCAGTACTTC.

In DNA form, the CDR3 reads TGTGCCAGCAGCGTCGGGACTACCTATTACAATGAGCAGTTCTTC. This translates into CASSVGTTYYNEQFF. The rearrangement links TRBV11-2 to TRBJ2-1, with 7 bases lining up with TRBD2. Losses at the gene ends were 5 bases for V and 4 bases for J; bases not matched to a gene: 8. CDR1 and CDR2 from the germline V gene are SGHAT and FQNNGV. CDR3 length: 15 residues.

The table lists this clonotype with a few counts. The chain is built from TRBV7-8 and TRBJ2-1; 10 bases are a match to TRBD2. The CDR3 has 14 residues. The germline V gene has CDR1 SGHVS and CDR2 FQNEAQ. Trimming took 9 bases from V and 7 from J; bases not matched to a gene: 9. The CDR3 protein is CASDSGGGFNEQFF. For the CDR3, the DNA is TGTGCCAGTGACAGCGGGGGGGGATTTAATGAGCAGTTCTTC.

The CDR3 reads CASSRGGTIAGNTIYF. CDR3 DNA sequence: TGTGCCAGCAGTCGGGGAGGGACTATAGCTGGAAACACCATATATTTT. J is TRBJ1-3 and V is TRBV25-1, with a weak D call TRBD1 (5 bases). With 5 bases removed from V and 2 bases from J, the gap between germline ends came to 16 bases. Germline V lookup: CDR1 MGHDK, CDR2 SYGVNS. The CDR3 spans 16 residues.

This clonotype appeared many times. V is TRBV5-1 and J is TRBJ2-4; either TRBD1 or TRBD2 may fit D (5 bases each). The CDR3 runs 14 residues. V was cut by 2 bases and J by 6 bases, with 12 bases left in between. CDR1 and CDR2 (germline): SGHRS, YFSETQ. CDR3 protein: CASSFGAERNIQYF. The CDR3 DNA is TGCGCCAGCAGCTTCGGGGCGGAGAGAAACATTCAGTACTTC. Full variable domain (outside the CDR3, taken from reference TRBV5-1 and TRBJ2-4): KAGVTQTPRYLIKTRGQQVTLSCSPISGHRSVSWYQQTPGQGLQFLFEYFSETQRNKGNFPGRFSGRQFSNSRSEMNVSTLELGDSALYLCASSFGAERNIQYFGAGTRLSVL.

This clonotype was seen a single time. The rearrangement links TRBV20-1 to TRBJ1-3; 7 positions agree with TRBD1. This CDR3 has 13 residues. The V segment lost 5 bases and the J segment 4 bases; nucleotides outside the gene matches: 5. Per the germline V gene, CDR1 is DFQATT and CDR2 is SNEGSKA (reference sequence). The CDR3 protein is CSAATGSGNTIYF. In DNA, the CDR3 is TGCAGTGCTGCGACAGGGTCGGGAAACACCATATATTTT.

This clonotype was found a few times. The chain uses TRBV4-1 and TRBJ1-3; D gene ambiguous. This CDR3 is 17 amino acids long. CDR1 is MGHRA and CDR2 is YSYEKL in the germline V gene. Trimming cost V 1 base and J 1 base, with 14 bases left between them. This chain's CDR3 is CASSQVGRERSGNTIYF. The DNA of the CDR3 is TGCGCCAGCAGCCAAGTGGGGAGGGAGCGATCTGGAAACACCATATATTTT.

The rearrangement links TRBV7-2 to TRBJ2-3; perhaps TRBD1 as D (5 bases). The V and J ends lost 1 base and 7 bases respectively, with 12 bases between them. The CDR3 length is 14 residues. Germline V gene data show CDR1 as SGHTA and CDR2 as FQGNSA. Written as DNA, the CDR3 is TGTGCCAGCAGCTTAGTTCCAGGGCTTAATACGCAGTATTTT. This sequence encodes CASSLVPGLNTQYF.

This chain links TRBV7-3 with TRBJ2-1, with D perhaps matching TRBD2 (5 bases). Germline CDR1 is SGHTA and CDR2 is FQGTGA. The germline V and J ends were trimmed by 4 bases and 4 bases, with 11 bases remaining between them. The CDR3 consists of 14 residues. The CDR3 loop reads CASSSDSEYNEQFF. CDR3 nucleotides: TGTGCCAGCAGCTCGGACTCGGAGTACAATGAGCAGTTCTTC. Using reference TRBV7-3 and TRBJ2-1 for the parts outside the CDR3, the full variable domain is GAGVSQTPSNKVTEKGKYVELRCDPISGHTALYWYRQSLGQGPEFLIYFQGTGAADDSGLPNDRFFAVRPEGSVSTLKIQRTERGDSAVYLCASSSDSEYNEQFFGPGTRLTVL.

The CDR3 region is CASSSEWGADTQYF. Written as DNA, the CDR3 is TGTGCCAGCAGTTCAGAGTGGGGCGCAGATACGCAGTATTTT. This sequence joins TRBV6-5 and TRBJ2-3, with D possibly matching TRBD1 (5 bases). Between the trimmed V and J ends, which lost 4 bases and 4 bases, there was a span of 12 bases. The CDR3 extends over 14 amino acids. Germline V gives CDR1 MNHEY, CDR2 SVGAGI.

The genes are TRBV18 and TRBJ1-5; tentatively, D is TRBD1 (5 bases). Deletions cut 2 bases from V and 5 bases from J, with 7 bases between. The germline CDR1 and CDR2 sequences are KGHSH and LQKENI. There are 13 residues in the CDR3. CDR3 protein: CASSPGAYQPQHF. The CDR3, as DNA: TGTGCCAGCTCACCAGGGGCGTATCAGCCCCAGCATTTT.

The rearrangement links TRBV20-1 to TRBJ2-1; D gene unclear. V lost 2 bases and J 7 bases, leaving 6 bases between the germline ends. The CDR3 has 11 amino acids. The germline gives CDR1 DFQATT, CDR2 SNEGSKA (reference sequence). The CDR3 bases are TGCAGTGCTAGATTCGATAATGAGCAGTTCTTC. It yields the protein CSARFDNEQFF.

The chain couples TRBV11-2 to TRBJ2-5, with 8 bases identical to TRBD1. Germline assignment: CDR1 SGHAT and CDR2 FQNNGV. The junction had 7 bases not matched to a gene; V was cut back by 5 bases and J by 5 bases. This CDR3 contains 14 residues. The CDR3 loop reads CASSARQGMETQYF. CDR3 in DNA: TGTGCCAGCAGCGCCCGACAGGGGATGGAGACCCAGTACTTC.

At least ten counts were recorded for this clonotype. This chain uses TRBV7-2 with TRBJ2-3; D tentatively reads TRBD1 or TRBD2 (5 bases each). Germline V gives CDR1 SGHTA, CDR2 FQGNSA. V shed 6 bases and J shed 2 bases, with 12 bases lying between them. The CDR3 sequence is 14 residues long. The CDR3 is CASRDRDLTDTQYF. In DNA, the CDR3 is TGTGCCAGCAGAGACCGGGACCTCACAGATACGCAGTATTTT. The variable domain in full, with the rest retrieved from reference TRBV7-2 and TRBJ2-3, is GAGVSQSPSNKVTEKGKDVELRCDPISGHTALYWYRQSLGQGLEFLIYFQGNSAPDKSGLPSDRFSAERTGGSVSTLTIQRTQQEDSAVYLCASRDRDLTDTQYFGPGTRLTVL.

A word on this clonotype: Likely a read error: the CDR3 ends without its conserved phenylalanine or tryptophan. The chain links TRBV24-1 to TRBJ2-5; D is ambiguous. Germline CDR1 KGHDR, CDR2 SFDVKD. V was pared by 6 bases and J by 0 bases, with 7 bases between. The length of the CDR3 is 13 residues. CDR3: CATSSGYQETQYL. CDR3 DNA sequence: TGTGCCACCAGTTCTGGGTACCAAGAGACCCAGTACTTA.

The chain recombines TRBV18 with TRBJ1-2; 8 bases are shared with TRBD1. V lost 8 bases and J lost 7; bases outside the gene matches: 12. Germline V lookup: CDR1 KGHSH, CDR2 LQKENI. The CDR3 contains 14 residues. DNA for the CDR3: TGTGCCAGCAGTGGACAGGGAATTATGGTTGGCTACACCTTC. Its translation is CASSGQGIMVGYTF.

This clonotype appeared many times. The J gene is TRBJ2-5, the V gene TRBV6-2 or TRBV6-3; 7 bases align to TRBD2. Germline trimming cut 8 bases from V and 3 bases from J; bases unmatched to any gene: 3. From germline, CDR1 is MNHEY and CDR2 SVGEGT. The CDR3 totals 12 residues. The CDR3 DNA reads TGTGCCAGCTCCGCGGGGGAAGAGACCCAGTACTTC. This encodes CASSAGEETQYF.

This clonotype was detected only a few times. The V gene is TRBV29-1, the J gene TRBJ2-7; no definite D call. V was clipped by 3 bases and J by 3 bases, with 6 bases between them. The CDR3 length is 11 residues. The germline gives CDR1 SQVTM, CDR2 ANQGSEA. CDR3 sequence (DNA): TGCAGCGTTGATGGCAACTACGAGCAGTACTTC. As protein: CSVDGNYEQYF.

The chain carries TRBV12-3 or TRBV12-4 and TRBJ2-3, with 7 bases matching TRBD1. J was trimmed by 2 bases and V by 4 bases; bases with no gene match: 12. CDR3 length: 17 amino acids. The CDR3 sequence is CASSWPRGTGATDTQYF. The CDR3 coding sequence is TGTGCCAGCAGTTGGCCGCGCGGTACAGGGGCCACAGATACGCAGTATTTT.

The chain employs TRBV5-1 and TRBJ1-1; 7 nucleotides agree with TRBD1. Germline V gene sequence: CDR1 SGHRS, CDR2 YFSETQ. V shed 4 bases and J 5 bases; nucleotides not matched to a gene: 8. The CDR3 runs 14 residues. In nucleotides, the CDR3 is TGCGCCAGCAGCCAATCCCCAGGGGGTACTGAAGCTTTCTTT. It codes for CASSQSPGGTEAFF.

DNA of the CDR3: TGTGCCAGCAGAAGATACACAGATACGCAGTATTTT. The encoded protein is CASRRYTDTQYF. The J gene is TRBJ2-3, the V gene TRBV5-4; D remains unclear. V lost 5 bases, J lost 2 bases, and 6 bases lay in between. Per germline, CDR1 SGHNT and CDR2 YYREEE (reference sequence). The CDR3 runs 12 residues.

There are a few counts of this clonotype. The chain has TRBV6-5 and TRBJ2-7, with D possibly matching TRBD1 (5 bases). Germline CDR1 reads MNHEY; CDR2 reads SVGAGI. Trimming removed 8 bases from V and 0 bases from J, with 14 bases in between. The CDR3 loop spans 14 amino acids. This CDR3 reads CASRQLQGSYEQYV. CDR3 sequence (DNA): TGTGCCAGCCGACAGCTCCAGGGCTCCTACGAGCAGTACGTC.